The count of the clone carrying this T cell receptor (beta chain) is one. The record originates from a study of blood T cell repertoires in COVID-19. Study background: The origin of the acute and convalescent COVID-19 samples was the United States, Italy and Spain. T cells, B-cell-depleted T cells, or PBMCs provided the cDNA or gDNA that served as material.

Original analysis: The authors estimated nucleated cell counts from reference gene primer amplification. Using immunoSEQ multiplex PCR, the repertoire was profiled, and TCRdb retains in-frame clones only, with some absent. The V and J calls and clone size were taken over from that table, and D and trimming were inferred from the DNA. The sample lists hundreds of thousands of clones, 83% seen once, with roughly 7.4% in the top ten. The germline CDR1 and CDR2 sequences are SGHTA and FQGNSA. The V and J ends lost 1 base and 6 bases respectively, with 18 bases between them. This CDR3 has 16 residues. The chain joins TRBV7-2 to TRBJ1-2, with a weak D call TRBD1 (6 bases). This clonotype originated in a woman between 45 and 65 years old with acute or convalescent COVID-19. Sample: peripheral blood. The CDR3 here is CASSLGGQTLSNGYTF. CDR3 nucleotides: TGTGCCAGCAGCTTAGGGGGGCAGACTTTGAGTAATGGCTACACCTTC.